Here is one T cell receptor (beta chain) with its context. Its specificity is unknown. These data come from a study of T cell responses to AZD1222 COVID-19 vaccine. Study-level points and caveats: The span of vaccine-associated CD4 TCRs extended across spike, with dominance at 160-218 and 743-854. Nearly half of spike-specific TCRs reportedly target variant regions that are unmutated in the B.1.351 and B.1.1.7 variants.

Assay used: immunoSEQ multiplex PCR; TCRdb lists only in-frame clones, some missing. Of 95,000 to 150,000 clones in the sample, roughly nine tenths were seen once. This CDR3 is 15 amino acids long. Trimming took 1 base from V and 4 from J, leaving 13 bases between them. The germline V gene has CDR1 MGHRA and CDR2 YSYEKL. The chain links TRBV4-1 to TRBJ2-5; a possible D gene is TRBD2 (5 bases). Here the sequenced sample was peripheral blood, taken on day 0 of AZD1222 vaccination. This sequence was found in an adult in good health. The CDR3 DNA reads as TGCGCCAGCAGCCAAGCCCGAGGAGGAAGAGAGACCCAGTACTTC. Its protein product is CASSQARGGRETQYF.